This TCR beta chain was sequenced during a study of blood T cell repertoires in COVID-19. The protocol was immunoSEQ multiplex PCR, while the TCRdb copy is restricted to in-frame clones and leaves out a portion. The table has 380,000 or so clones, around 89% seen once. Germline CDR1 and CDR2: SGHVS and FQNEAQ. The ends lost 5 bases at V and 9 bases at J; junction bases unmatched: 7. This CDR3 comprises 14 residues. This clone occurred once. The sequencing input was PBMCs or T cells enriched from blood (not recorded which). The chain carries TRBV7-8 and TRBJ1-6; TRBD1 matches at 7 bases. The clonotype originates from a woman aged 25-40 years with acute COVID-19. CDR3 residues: CASSPRGRFSPLHF. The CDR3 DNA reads TGTGCCAGCAGCCCTAGGGGGCGCTTTTCACCCCTCCACTTT.